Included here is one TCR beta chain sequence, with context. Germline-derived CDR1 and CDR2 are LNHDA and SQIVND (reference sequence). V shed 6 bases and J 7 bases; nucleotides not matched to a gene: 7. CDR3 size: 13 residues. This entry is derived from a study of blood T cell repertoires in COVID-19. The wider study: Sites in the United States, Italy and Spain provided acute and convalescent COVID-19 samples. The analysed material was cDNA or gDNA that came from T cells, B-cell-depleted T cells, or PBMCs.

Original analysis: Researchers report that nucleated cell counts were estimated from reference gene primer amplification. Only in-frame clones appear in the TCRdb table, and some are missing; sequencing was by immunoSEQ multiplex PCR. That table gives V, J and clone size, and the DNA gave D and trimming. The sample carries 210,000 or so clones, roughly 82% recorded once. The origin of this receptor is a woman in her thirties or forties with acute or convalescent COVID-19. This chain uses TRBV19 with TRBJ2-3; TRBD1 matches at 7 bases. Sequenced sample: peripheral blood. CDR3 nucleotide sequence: TGTGCCAGTAGCCGTGAGACAGGGAATACGCAGTATTTT. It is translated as CASSRETGNTQYF.